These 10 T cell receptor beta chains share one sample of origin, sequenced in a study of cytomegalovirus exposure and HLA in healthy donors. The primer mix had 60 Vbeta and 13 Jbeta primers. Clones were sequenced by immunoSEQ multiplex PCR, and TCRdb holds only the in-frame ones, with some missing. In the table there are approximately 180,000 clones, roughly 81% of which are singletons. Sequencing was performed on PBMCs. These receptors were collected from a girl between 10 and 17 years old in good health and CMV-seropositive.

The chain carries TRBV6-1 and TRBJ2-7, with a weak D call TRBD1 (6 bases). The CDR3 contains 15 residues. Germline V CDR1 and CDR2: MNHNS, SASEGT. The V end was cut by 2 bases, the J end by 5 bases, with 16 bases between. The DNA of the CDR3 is TGTGCCAGCAGTGAAAGGGTCGCAGGGGCCCACGAGCAGTACTTC. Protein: CASSERVAGAHEQYF.

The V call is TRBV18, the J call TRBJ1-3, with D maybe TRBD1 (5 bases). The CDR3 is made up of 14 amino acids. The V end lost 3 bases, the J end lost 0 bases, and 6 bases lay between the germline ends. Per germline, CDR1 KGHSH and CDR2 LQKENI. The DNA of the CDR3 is TGTGCCAGCTCACCGGACAACTCTGGAAACACCATATATTTT. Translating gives CASSPDNSGNTIYF. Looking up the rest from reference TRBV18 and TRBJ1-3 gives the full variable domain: NAGVMQNPRHLVRRRGQEARLRCSPMKGHSHVYWYRQLPEEGLKFMVYLQKENIIDESGMPKERFSAEFPKEGPSILRIQQVVRGDSAAYFCASSPDNSGNTIYFGEGSWLTVV.

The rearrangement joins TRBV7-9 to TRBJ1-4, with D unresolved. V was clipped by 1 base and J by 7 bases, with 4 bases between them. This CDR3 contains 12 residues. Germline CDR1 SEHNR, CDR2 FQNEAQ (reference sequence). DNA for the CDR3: TGTGCCAGCAGCTTAGGAGCTGAAAAACTGTTTTTT. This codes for CASSLGAEKLFF.

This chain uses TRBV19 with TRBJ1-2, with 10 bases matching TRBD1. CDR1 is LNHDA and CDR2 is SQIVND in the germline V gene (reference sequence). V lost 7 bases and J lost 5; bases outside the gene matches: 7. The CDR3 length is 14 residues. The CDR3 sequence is CASMGDRGSYGYTF. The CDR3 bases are TGTGCCAGTATGGGGGACAGGGGAAGTTATGGCTACACCTTC.

The CDR3 nucleotides are TGTGCCAGCGGACAGGGGACTCTTGGCCCCTACGAGCAGTACTTC. Protein: CASGQGTLGPYEQYF. The chain combines TRBV19 with TRBJ2-7, with TRBD1 matching 9 bases. J was trimmed by 2 bases and V by 9 bases; bases with no gene match: 11. The CDR3 length is 15 residues. Per the germline V gene, CDR1 is LNHDA and CDR2 is SQIVND (reference sequence).

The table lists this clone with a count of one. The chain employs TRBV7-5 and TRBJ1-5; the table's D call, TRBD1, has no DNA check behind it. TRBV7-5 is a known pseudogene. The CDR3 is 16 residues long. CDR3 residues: CARSLVFPRERQPQHF. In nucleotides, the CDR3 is TGTGCCAGAAGCTTAGTATTCCCCAGGGAAAGACAGCCCCAGCATTTT.

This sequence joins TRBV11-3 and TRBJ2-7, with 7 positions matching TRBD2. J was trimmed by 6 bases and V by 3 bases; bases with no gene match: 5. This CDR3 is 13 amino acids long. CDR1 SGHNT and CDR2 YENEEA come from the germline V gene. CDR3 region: CASSLSTSTEQYF. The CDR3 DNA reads TGTGCCAGCAGCTTGTCGACTAGCACCGAGCAGTACTTC.

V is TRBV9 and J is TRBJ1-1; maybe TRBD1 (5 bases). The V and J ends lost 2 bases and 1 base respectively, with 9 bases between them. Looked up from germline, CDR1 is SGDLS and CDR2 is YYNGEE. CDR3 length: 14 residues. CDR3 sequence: CASSVGLTNTEAFF. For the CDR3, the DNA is TGTGCCAGCAGCGTGGGACTTACGAACACTGAAGCTTTCTTT.

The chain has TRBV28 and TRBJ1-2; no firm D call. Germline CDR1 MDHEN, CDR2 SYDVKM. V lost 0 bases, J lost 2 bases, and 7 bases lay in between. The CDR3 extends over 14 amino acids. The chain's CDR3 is CASSLWAGNYGYTF. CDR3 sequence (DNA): TGTGCCAGCAGTTTATGGGCCGGGAACTATGGCTACACCTTC.

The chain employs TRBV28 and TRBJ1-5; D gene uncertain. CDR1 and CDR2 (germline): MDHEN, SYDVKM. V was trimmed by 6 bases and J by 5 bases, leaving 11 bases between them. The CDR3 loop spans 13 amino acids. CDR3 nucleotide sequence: TGTGCCAGCAGCTCTACTAGGGATCAGCCCCAGCATTTT. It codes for CASSSTRDQPQHF.